The rows below give T cell receptor beta chains drawn from one sample of a study of radiotherapy plus CTLA-4 blockade in lung cancer. Here immunoSEQ multiplex PCR was the method, and the copy in TCRdb shows in-frame clones only, minus some. Of about 88,000 clones listed, about two thirds are singletons. The sample in question was peripheral blood, obtained from a patient treated with radiotherapy plus ipilimumab. The receptor source for this set is a human donor with non-small cell lung cancer that progressed on radiotherapy plus ipilimumab. The CDR3 runs from the conserved cysteine through the conserved F or W. A D gene is named only where the DNA matches it firmly. Part of the rows lack a size; the others show once, few, many or a class for expanded clones.

V: TRBV7-6; size: .; D: TRBD2; J: TRBJ2-7; DNA: TGTGCCACCAGTGATTCTAGCGGGGGCGACTCCTACGAGCAGTACTTC; CDR3: CATSDSSGGDSYEQYF
V: TRBV6-1; size: .; D: .; J: TRBJ1-2; DNA: TGTGCCAGCAGTAAAGAACGATCCGGCTATGGCTACACCTTC; CDR3: CASSKERSGYGYTF
V: TRBV6-1; size: once; D: .; J: TRBJ1-1; DNA: TGTGCCAGCAGTGAAGCGAGTGACAACACTGAAGCTTTCTTT; CDR3: CASSEASDNTEAFF
V: TRBV27; size: .; D: .; J: TRBJ2-1; DNA: TGTGCCAGCAGTTTCGGGATGGCTGAGCAGTTCTTC; CDR3: CASSFGMAEQFF
V: TRBV4-1; size: few; D: .; J: TRBJ2-6; DNA: TGCGCCAGCAGCTACGGGTTAGGGGCCAACGTCCTGACTTTC; CDR3: CASSYGLGANVLTF
V: TRBV7-2; size: .; D: TRBD2; J: TRBJ2-1; DNA: TGTGCCAGCAGCCAGAGCGGGGGGCCTTACAATGAGCAGTTCTTC; CDR3: CASSQSGGPYNEQFF
V: TRBV6-1; size: .; D: TRBD1; J: TRBJ1-1; DNA: TGTGCCAGCAGTGGGTGGGACAGGGTAACTGAAGCTTTCTTT; CDR3: CASSGWDRVTEAFF
V: TRBV4-3; size: few; D: .; J: TRBJ1-5; DNA: TGCGCCAGCAGCCAAGAAGTGGAGCAGCCCCAGCATTTT; CDR3: CASSQEVEQPQHF
V: TRBV6-5; size: .; D: .; J: TRBJ2-2; DNA: TGTGCCAGCAGCCTTCTTACCGGGAACACCGGGGAGCTGTTTTTT; CDR3: CASSLLTGNTGELFF
V: TRBV7-2; size: .; D: .; J: TRBJ2-2; DNA: TGTGCCAGCAGCTTAGCGGGCCTACTAGTCACCGGGGAGCTGTTTTTT; CDR3: CASSLAGLLVTGELFF
V: TRBV9; size: .; D: .; J: TRBJ2-7; DNA: TGTGCCAGCAGCAAATCCCCCGCCTACGAGCAGTACTTC; CDR3: CASSKSPAYEQYF
V: TRBV19; size: .; D: TRBD1; J: TRBJ2-3; DNA: TGTGCCAGTAGTATCGACAGGGTGGGGACAGATACGCAGTATTTT; CDR3: CASSIDRVGTDTQYF
V: TRBV7-9; size: .; D: TRBD1; J: TRBJ2-1; DNA: TGTGCCAGCAGCCCTGCAGGGGGAACCTCCTACAATGAGCAGTTCTTC; CDR3: CASSPAGGTSYNEQFF
V: TRBV28; size: .; D: .; J: TRBJ2-5; DNA: TGTGCCAGCAGTTTATCAGTCGAGCGGTACCAAGAGACCCAGTACTTC; CDR3: CASSLSVERYQETQYF
V: TRBV27; size: .; D: .; J: TRBJ1-1; DNA: TGTGCCAGCAGTTTAAGCAGGCAGGCCCCGAGGGCTTTCTTT; CDR3: CASSLSRQAPRAFF
V: TRBV13; size: .; D: .; J: TRBJ1-1; DNA: TGTGCCAGCAGCCTACCGAGAGAAGGCACTGAAGCTTTCTTT; CDR3: CASSLPREGTEAFF
V: TRBV27; size: .; D: TRBD1; J: TRBJ1-1; DNA: TGTGCCAGCAGTTGGGGGACAGGATACACTGAAGCTTTCTTT; CDR3: CASSWGTGYTEAFF
V: TRBV6-1; size: once; D: .; J: TRBJ2-1; DNA: TGTGCCAGCAGTCCCCGGGTCAGCTCCTACAATGAGCAGTTCTTC; CDR3: CASSPRVSSYNEQFF
V: TRBV11-2; size: few; D: TRBD2; J: TRBJ2-7; DNA: TGTGCCAGCAGCGTGGGGACTAGCCAAAGAGGTTACGAGCAGTACTTC; CDR3: CASSVGTSQRGYEQYF
V: TRBV19; size: .; D: .; J: TRBJ2-7; DNA: TGTGCCAGTAGTTTGGGACATCTCTACGAGCAGTACTTC; CDR3: CASSLGHLYEQYF
V: TRBV25-1; size: .; D: .; J: TRBJ2-7; DNA: TGTGCCAGCAGTTTATCGATGGGCAGTCCCTACGAGCAGTACTTC; CDR3: CASSLSMGSPYEQYF
V: TRBV21-1; size: .; D: .; J: TRBJ2-7; DNA: TGTGCCAGCAGCAAAAATCCGACTTCCCAGAGCTCCTACGAGCAGTACTTC; CDR3: CASSKNPTSQSSYEQYF
V: TRBV2; size: .; D: .; J: TRBJ2-5; DNA: TGTGCCAGCAGTGGTAGCGGACAGCACATTTACCAAGAGACCCAGTACTTC; CDR3: CASSGSGQHIYQETQYF
V: TRBV29-1; size: .; D: .; J: TRBJ1-2; DNA: TGCAGCGTCGTGGGCCCGTCGGAGGACTATGGCTACACCTTC; CDR3: CSVVGPSEDYGYTF